This is a list of T cell receptor beta chains from one sample in a study of blood T cell repertoires in COVID-19. The data were produced by immunoSEQ multiplex PCR, yet TCRdb's version contains in-frame clones alone and is incomplete. The repertoire consists of a few hundred thousand clones, with approximately 81% occurring once and the leading ten covering 8% to 13%. Material for sequencing was peripheral blood. These receptors were collected from a woman older than 75 with acute or convalescent COVID-19. The CDR3 runs from the conserved cysteine through the conserved F or W. D genes are given only for firm matches. Not every row has a clone size; where given, it reads once, few, many or a size class.

DNA: TGTGCCAGCAGCTTAAGAGGGACAGGCAGCTATGGCTACACCTTC
CDR3: CASSLRGTGSYGYTF
D: TRBD1
J: TRBJ1-2
V: TRBV7-9
size: .

DNA: TGTGCCAGCAGCTTGTCGAGGAACACCGGGGAGCTGTTTTTT
CDR3: CASSLSRNTGELFF
D: .
J: TRBJ2-2
V: TRBV5-4
size: .

DNA: TGTGCCAGCAACAGGGCAGGGGCTAACTATGGCTACACCTTC
CDR3: CASNRAGANYGYTF
D: .
J: TRBJ1-2
V: TRBV28
size: .

DNA: TGTGCCATCAGTGAGAACCTAGGATACGAGCAGTACTTC
CDR3: CAISENLGYEQYF
D: .
J: TRBJ2-7
V: TRBV10-3
size: .

DNA: TGTGCCAGTAGTATGGGGGGTTACGAGCAGTACTTC
CDR3: CASSMGGYEQYF
D: .
J: TRBJ2-7
V: TRBV19
size: once

DNA: TGTGCCAGCAGCTTGCCTAGCGGCACAGATACGCAGTATTTT
CDR3: CASSLPSGTDTQYF
D: .
J: TRBJ2-3
V: TRBV5-6
size: .

DNA: TGCGCCAGCAGTGAGACCGGGACAGGGGGAAAAGATACGCAGTATTTT
CDR3: CASSETGTGGKDTQYF
D: TRBD1
J: TRBJ2-3
V: TRBV10-1
size: .

DNA: TGTGCTTCGGGGACAGTCAATTCACCCCTCCACTTT
CDR3: CASGTVNSPLHF
D: TRBD1
J: TRBJ1-6
V: TRBV27
size: .

DNA: TGTGCCAGCAGCTTTCTCAATCCGGGACAAGGCTACACCTTC
CDR3: CASSFLNPGQGYTF
D: .
J: TRBJ1-2
V: TRBV7-9
size: few

DNA: TGTGCCAGTAGAGGGACAGGGGTTAACAATGAGCAGTTCTTC
CDR3: CASRGTGVNNEQFF
D: TRBD1
J: TRBJ2-1
V: TRBV19
size: once

DNA: TGTGCCAGCAGCTTTAACTACGAGCAGTACTTC
CDR3: CASSFNYEQYF
D: .
J: TRBJ2-7
V: TRBV7-9
size: few

DNA: TGTGCCAGCAGCGTAGGGACAGGGGATCATGGCTACACCTTC
CDR3: CASSVGTGDHGYTF
D: TRBD1
J: TRBJ1-2
V: TRBV7-2
size: .

DNA: TGTGCCAGTAGCCCGACAGGGATCTACGAGCAGTACTTC
CDR3: CASSPTGIYEQYF
D: TRBD1
J: TRBJ2-7
V: TRBV19
size: .

DNA: TGTGCCACCAGCAGAGATCTGGGACTAGCGGGGCCATCTGTCGAGCAGTACTTC
CDR3: CATSRDLGLAGPSVEQYF
D: TRBD2
J: TRBJ2-7
V: TRBV15
size: .

DNA: TGTGCCAGCAGCGCCAGACAAGTCACAGATACGCAGTATTTT
CDR3: CASSARQVTDTQYF
D: .
J: TRBJ2-3
V: TRBV7-2
size: .

DNA: TGTGCCAGCAGCCCCCGGTCAGGGGGATTGGACACTGAAGCTTTCTTT
CDR3: CASSPRSGGLDTEAFF
D: TRBD1
J: TRBJ1-1
V: TRBV5-4
size: .

DNA: TGTGCCAGCAGTCACTACAATGAGCAGTTCTTC
CDR3: CASSHYNEQFF
D: .
J: TRBJ2-1
V: TRBV28
size: .

DNA: TGCGCCAGCAGCTTGGCGGGGTCTAGCTCCTACGAGCAGTACTTC
CDR3: CASSLAGSSSYEQYF
D: .
J: TRBJ2-7
V: TRBV5-1
size: .

DNA: TGTGCCTGGAGTGACATCTCCGGGATTGGCAATCAGCCCCAGCATTTT
CDR3: CAWSDISGIGNQPQHF
D: .
J: TRBJ1-5
V: TRBV30
size: .